This T cell receptor beta chain was captured by sequencing in a study of Ad26.COV2.S vaccination and SARS-CoV-2 variants. About the study: Ad26.COV2.S shots went into the muscle once or twice, 56 days apart.

The protocol was immunoSEQ multiplex PCR, while the TCRdb copy is restricted to in-frame clones and leaves out a portion. The profile shows about half a million clones, roughly 87% of them singletons. There are 15 residues in the CDR3. The germline V gene has CDR1 SGHKS and CDR2 YYEKEE (reference sequence). Trimming removed 2 bases at V and 6 bases at J, with 15 bases between. Treatment reported: 15 to 20 received Ad26.COV2.S at low or high dose, single or two shots; about 5 received placebo; per-sample allocation not given. Day 63 after the first injection of vaccine or placebo was the sampling time. In its sample, this clone was seen a few times.

The V gene is TRBV5-5, the J gene TRBJ1-5; a weak D match, TRBD1 (5 bases). The sample in question was peripheral blood, obtained in a trial of Ad26.COV2.S vaccine versus placebo. This sequence originates from a person between 18 and 65 years old who received the Ad26.COV2.S COVID-19 vaccine or a placebo. CDR3 in amino acids: CASSLSGREGQPQHF. In nucleotides, the CDR3 is TGTGCCAGCAGCTTATCGGGGCGGGAGGGTCAGCCCCAGCATTTT.